One TCR beta chain is described in this entry. As yet, its antigen is unknown. The CDR3 loop spans 14 amino acids. Trimming took off 3 bases at V and 9 bases at J, with 18 bases between the two ends. The V gene's germline CDR1 is DFQATT and CDR2 SNEGSKA (reference sequence). The data originate from a study of early T cells in non-severe SARS-CoV-2 infection. At the level of the study: Sequenced bulk RNA came from whole blood that was unsorted, and chains were unpaired. Study conclusions and caveats: VDJdb matching skewed toward anti-spike CD8 responses, missing private and CD4 specificities.

Each cDNA molecule carried a unique molecular identifier. A single record per CDR3 protein comes from TCRdb applying MiXCR to the 5' RACE reads. The data hold roughly 65,000 distinct CDR3 sequences, with roughly a tenth observed a single time. This clonotype was sampled from an adult who was a healthcare worker with PCR-confirmed SARS-CoV-2 infection or an uninfected control (not recorded which). Material for sequencing was whole blood. The V and J genes are TRBV20-1 and TRBJ2-1; a weak D match, TRBD1 (6 bases). CDR3: CSASHDHRAIEQFF. The CDR3 region has the DNA TGCAGTGCTAGCCACGACCACAGGGCTATTGAGCAGTTCTTC.